This entry lists 14 T cell receptor beta chains sequenced from one sample in a study of cytomegalovirus exposure and HLA in healthy donors. PCR employed 60 Vbeta and 13 Jbeta primers. The data were produced by immunoSEQ multiplex PCR, yet TCRdb's version contains in-frame clones alone and is incomplete. The sample carries about 160,000 clones, 70% to 85% recorded once. The sequencing sample was made of PBMCs. These receptors were obtained from a man in his forties or fifties in good health and CMV-seronegative.

V gene TRBV29-1 combines with J gene TRBJ2-1; the match to TRBD2 covers 10 bases. Germline lookup yields CDR1 SQVTM and CDR2 ANQGSEA. V trimming: 3 bases; J trimming: 7 bases; junction bases outside the gene matches: 12. The CDR3 totals 16 residues. The CDR3 protein is CSVENEIRLAGNEQFF. CDR3 nucleotide sequence: TGCAGCGTTGAGAACGAAATACGACTAGCGGGTAATGAGCAGTTCTTC.

A few counts support this clone. This CDR3 reads CASSPPTQGGETQYF. CDR3 coding DNA: TGTGCCAGCTCACCACCAACGCAGGGGGGAGAGACCCAGTACTTC. The rearrangement uses TRBV18 and TRBJ2-5, with D maybe TRBD1 (7 bases). Germline loops: CDR1 KGHSH, CDR2 LQKENI. Trimming removed 0 bases from V and 4 bases from J, with 12 bases in between. The CDR3 totals 15 residues. The complete variable domain, with remaining parts taken from reference TRBV18 and TRBJ2-5, reads NAGVMQNPRHLVRRRGQEARLRCSPMKGHSHVYWYRQLPEEGLKFMVYLQKENIIDESGMPKERFSAEFPKEGPSILRIQQVVRGDSAAYFCASSPPTQGGETQYFGPGTRLLVL.

The chain employs TRBV7-6 and TRBJ2-1; 8 positions match TRBD2. The CDR3 is made up of 17 amino acids. CDR1 and CDR2 from the germline V gene are SGHVS and FNYEAQ. The J segment lost 6 bases and the V segment lost 10 bases, leaving 20 bases of the junction unmatched. DNA for the CDR3: TGTGCCACCATGCCCCCAGAGTTAGCGGGACGCGGCAATGAGCAGTTCTTC. Translated: CATMPPELAGRGNEQFF.

CDR3 DNA sequence: TGTGCCAGCATTCAAAGACCGGGACAGGGGGCTTGGGAGCAGTACTTC. Translation: CASIQRPGQGAWEQYF. J is TRBJ2-7 and V is TRBV7-8; 12 nucleotides line up with TRBD1. CDR1 and CDR2 (germline): SGHVS, FQNEAQ. After removal of 7 bases from V and 7 bases from J, the junction contained 14 bases not matched to a gene. There are 16 residues in the CDR3. The full variable domain, rest sourced from reference TRBV7-8 and TRBJ2-7, is GAGVSQSPRYKVAKRGQDVALRCDPISGHVSLFWYQQALGQGPEFLTYFQNEAQLDKSGLPSDRFFAERPEGSVSTLKIQRTQQEDSAVYLCASIQRPGQGAWEQYFGPGTRLTVT.

This clone was observed a few times. In the same sample, other DNA sequences code for this CDR3. V gene TRBV18 combines with J gene TRBJ2-7, with 9 bases identical to TRBD2. Germline V gene lookup returns CDR1 KGHSH and CDR2 LQKENI. The CDR3 covers 13 residues. Losses at the gene ends were 3 bases for V and 4 bases for J; bases not matched to a gene: 1. CDR3 sequence reads: CASSPSGSYEQYF. In nucleotides, the CDR3 is TGTGCCAGCTCACCTAGCGGGAGTTACGAGCAGTACTTC.

The rearrangement links TRBV7-9 to TRBJ2-7; the match to TRBD1 covers 9 bases. With 4 bases clipped from V and 9 bases from J, the junction kept 13 bases outside the gene matches. CDR1 and CDR2 from the germline V gene are SEHNR and FQNEAQ (reference sequence). The length of the CDR3 is 15 residues. CDR3 DNA sequence: TGTGCCAGCAGCTCGGGACAGGGATCCTCGGTGGGGCAGTACTTC. It is translated as CASSSGQGSSVGQYF.

This clone has more than one count but fewer than ten. The rearrangement joins TRBV19 to TRBJ1-1; TRBD1 is a possible D gene (6 bases). Per germline, CDR1 LNHDA and CDR2 SQIVND (reference sequence). Trimming pared 4 bases from V and 10 bases from J, leaving 19 bases between. The CDR3 consists of 14 residues. CDR3 nucleotides: TGTGCCAGTAGTACGGCAGGGGCCCCACCAAGAGCTTTCTTT. Its protein is CASSTAGAPPRAFF.

The V and J genes are TRBV28 and TRBJ1-1; D not resolved. The CDR3 sequence is 17 residues long. V gave up 5 bases and J gave up 3 bases, with 22 bases separating them. Germline loops: CDR1 MDHEN, CDR2 SYDVKM. CDR3 loop: CASSPNLDPGTHTEAFF. CDR3 nucleotides: TGTGCCAGCAGTCCCAATCTTGACCCGGGAACGCACACTGAAGCTTTCTTT.

The chain carries TRBV6-5 and TRBJ2-7; unclear D gene. Germline loops: CDR1 MNHEY, CDR2 SVGAGI. This CDR3 contains 14 residues. V was pared by 0 bases and J by 0 bases, with 6 bases between. DNA of the CDR3: TGTGCCAGCAGTTACTCCTACAGCTCCTACGAGCAGTACTTC. This translates into CASSYSYSSYEQYF.

This clone was seen just once. The gene calls are TRBV27 and TRBJ1-1, with D possibly matching TRBD1 (6 bases). This CDR3 spans 16 amino acids. The ends were cut back, 4 bases at V and 0 bases at J, with 15 bases in the middle. Per the germline V gene, CDR1 is MNHEY and CDR2 is SMNVEV (reference sequence). Here the CDR3 reads CASSSSTGDMNTEAFF. CDR3 coding DNA: TGTGCCAGCAGTTCCTCGACAGGAGATATGAACACTGAAGCTTTCTTT.

This chain connects TRBV29-1 to TRBJ1-2; 8 nucleotides align to TRBD1. The junction had 8 bases not matched to a gene; V was cut back by 3 bases and J by 5 bases. The CDR3 loop spans 14 amino acids. Germline-derived CDR1 and CDR2 are SQVTM and ANQGSEA. CDR3 sequence (DNA): TGCAGCGTTGACCATGGGACAGGAGCTTATGGCTACACCTTC. Its protein is CSVDHGTGAYGYTF.

The chain couples TRBV4-2 to TRBJ1-1; no clear D. The CDR3 consists of 16 residues. V lost 1 base and J lost 2, with 14 bases in between. CDR1 and CDR2 (germline): LGHNA, YNFKEQ. CDR3 coding DNA: TGTGCCAGCAGCCAAGGGGCGTCGCAGGCAAACACTGAAGCTTTCTTT. Protein product: CASSQGASQANTEAFF.

This clone was picked up a small number of times. The chain uses TRBV29-1 and TRBJ2-3; perhaps TRBD2 as D (6 bases). Per germline, CDR1 SQVTM and CDR2 ANQGSEA. CDR3 size: 15 residues. Trimming took off 0 bases at V and 3 bases at J, with 13 bases between the two ends. The CDR3 spells CSVEDRGGKTDTQYF. The CDR3, as DNA: TGCAGCGTTGAAGATCGCGGCGGGAAAACAGATACGCAGTATTTT.

CDR3 in amino acids: CASSASPPGLGPYEQYF. The CDR3 DNA sequence: TGTGCCAGTAGTGCCTCCCCTCCTGGACTAGGGCCCTACGAGCAGTACTTC. This rearrangement joins TRBV19 to TRBJ2-7; the match to TRBD2 covers 7 bases. CDR3 length: 17 residues. The J segment lost 2 bases and the V segment lost 5 bases, leaving 15 bases of the junction unmatched. Germline V gives CDR1 LNHDA, CDR2 SQIVND (reference sequence).